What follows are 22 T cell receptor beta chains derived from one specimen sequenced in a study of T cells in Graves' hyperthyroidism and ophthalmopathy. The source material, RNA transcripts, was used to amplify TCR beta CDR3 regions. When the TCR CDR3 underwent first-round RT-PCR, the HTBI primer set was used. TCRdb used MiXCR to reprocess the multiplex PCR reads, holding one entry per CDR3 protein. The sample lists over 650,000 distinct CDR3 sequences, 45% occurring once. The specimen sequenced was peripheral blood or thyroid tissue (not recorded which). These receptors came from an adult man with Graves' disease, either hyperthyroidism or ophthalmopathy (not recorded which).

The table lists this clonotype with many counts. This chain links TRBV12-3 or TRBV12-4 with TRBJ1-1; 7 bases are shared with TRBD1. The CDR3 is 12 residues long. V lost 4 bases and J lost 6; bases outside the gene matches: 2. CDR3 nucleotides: TGTGCCAGCAGTTCGGGACAGTCTGAAGCTTTCTTT. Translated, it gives CASSSGQSEAFF.

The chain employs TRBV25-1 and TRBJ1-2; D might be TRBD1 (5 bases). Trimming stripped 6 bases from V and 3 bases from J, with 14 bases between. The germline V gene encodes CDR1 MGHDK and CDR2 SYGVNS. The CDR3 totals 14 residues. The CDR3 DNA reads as TGTGCCAGCAGACGCCCGGGACGGGACTATGGCTACACCTTC. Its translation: CASRRPGRDYGYTF.

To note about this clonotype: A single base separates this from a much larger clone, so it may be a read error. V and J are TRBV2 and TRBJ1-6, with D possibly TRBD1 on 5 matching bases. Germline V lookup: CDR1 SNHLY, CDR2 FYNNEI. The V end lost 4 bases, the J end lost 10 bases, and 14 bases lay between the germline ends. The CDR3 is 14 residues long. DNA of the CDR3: TGTGCCAGCAGTGGGGACGGATGGAAGTCACCCCTCCACTTT. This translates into CASSGDGWKSPLHF.

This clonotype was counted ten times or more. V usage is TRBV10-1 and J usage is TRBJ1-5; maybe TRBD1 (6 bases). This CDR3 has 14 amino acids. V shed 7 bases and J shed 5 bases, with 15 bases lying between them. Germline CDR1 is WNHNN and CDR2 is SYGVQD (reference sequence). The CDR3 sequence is CASTQGGEDQPQHF. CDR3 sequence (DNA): TGCGCCAGCACCCAAGGGGGGGAGGATCAGCCCCAGCATTTT.

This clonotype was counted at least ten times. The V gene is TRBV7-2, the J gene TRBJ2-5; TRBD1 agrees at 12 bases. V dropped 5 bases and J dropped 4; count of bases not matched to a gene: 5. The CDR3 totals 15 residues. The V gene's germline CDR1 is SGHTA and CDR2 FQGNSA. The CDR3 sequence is CASSRDRGRVETQYF. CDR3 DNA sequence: TGTGCCAGCAGCCGGGACAGGGGGCGGGTAGAGACCCAGTACTTC.

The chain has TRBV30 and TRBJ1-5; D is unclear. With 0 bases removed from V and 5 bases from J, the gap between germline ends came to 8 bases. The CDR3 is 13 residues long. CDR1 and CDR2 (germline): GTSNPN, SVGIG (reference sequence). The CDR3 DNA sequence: TGTGCCTGGAGTGTGGGGAGGGATCAGCCCCAGCATTTT. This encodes CAWSVGRDQPQHF.

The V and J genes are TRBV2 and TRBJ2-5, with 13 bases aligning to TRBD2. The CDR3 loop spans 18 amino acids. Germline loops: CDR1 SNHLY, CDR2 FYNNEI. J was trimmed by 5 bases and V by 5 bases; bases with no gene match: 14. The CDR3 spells CASSSPPWTSGSGETQYF. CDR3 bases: TGTGCCAGCAGTTCCCCCCCTTGGACTAGCGGGAGCGGGGAGACCCAGTACTTC. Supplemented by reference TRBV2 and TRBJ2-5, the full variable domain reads EPEVTQTPSHQVTQMGQEVILRCVPISNHLYFYWYRQILGQKVEFLVSFYNNEISEKSEIFDDQFSVERPDGSNFTLKIRSTKLEDSAMYFCASSSPPWTSGSGETQYFGPGTRLLVL.

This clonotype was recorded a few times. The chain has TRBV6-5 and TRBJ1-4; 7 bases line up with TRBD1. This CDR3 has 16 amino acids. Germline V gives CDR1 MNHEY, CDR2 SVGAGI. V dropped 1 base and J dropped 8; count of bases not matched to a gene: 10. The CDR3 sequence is CASSYLSEPGQEKLFF. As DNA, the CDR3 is TGTGCCAGCAGTTACTTGTCCGAGCCGGGACAGGAAAAACTGTTTTTT.

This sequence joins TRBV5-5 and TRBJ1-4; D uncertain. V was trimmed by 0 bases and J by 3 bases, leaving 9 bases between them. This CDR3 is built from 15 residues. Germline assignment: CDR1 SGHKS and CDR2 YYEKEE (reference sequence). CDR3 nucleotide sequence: TGTGCCAGCAGCTTGGGAGATTCGGCTAATGAAAAACTGTTTTTT. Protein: CASSLGDSANEKLFF.

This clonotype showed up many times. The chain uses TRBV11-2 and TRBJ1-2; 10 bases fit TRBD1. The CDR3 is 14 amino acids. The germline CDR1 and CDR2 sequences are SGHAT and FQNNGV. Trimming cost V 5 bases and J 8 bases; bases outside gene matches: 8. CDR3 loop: CASSRGTGEEGYTF. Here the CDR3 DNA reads TGTGCCAGCAGCCGAGGGACAGGGGAAGAAGGCTACACCTTC.

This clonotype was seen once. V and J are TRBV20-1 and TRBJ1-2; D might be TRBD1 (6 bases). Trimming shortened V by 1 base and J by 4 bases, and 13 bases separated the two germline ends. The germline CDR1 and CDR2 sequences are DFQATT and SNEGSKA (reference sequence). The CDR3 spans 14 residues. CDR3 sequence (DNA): TGCAGTGCTAGAGTACAGGGTGGATTCTATGGCTACACCTTC. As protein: CSARVQGGFYGYTF.

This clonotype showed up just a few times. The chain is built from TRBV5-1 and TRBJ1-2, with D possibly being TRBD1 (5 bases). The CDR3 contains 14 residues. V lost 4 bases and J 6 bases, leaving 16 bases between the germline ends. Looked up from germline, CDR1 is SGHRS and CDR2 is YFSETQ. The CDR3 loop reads CASSHVPGVDGYTF. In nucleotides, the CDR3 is TGCGCCAGCAGCCACGTCCCGGGGGTCGATGGCTACACCTTC.

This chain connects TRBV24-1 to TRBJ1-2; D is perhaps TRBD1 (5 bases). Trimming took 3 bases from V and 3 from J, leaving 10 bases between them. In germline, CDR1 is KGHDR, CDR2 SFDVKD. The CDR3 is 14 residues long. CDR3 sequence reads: CATSDVARDYGYTF. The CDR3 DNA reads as TGTGCCACCAGTGATGTGGCCAGGGACTATGGCTACACCTTC.

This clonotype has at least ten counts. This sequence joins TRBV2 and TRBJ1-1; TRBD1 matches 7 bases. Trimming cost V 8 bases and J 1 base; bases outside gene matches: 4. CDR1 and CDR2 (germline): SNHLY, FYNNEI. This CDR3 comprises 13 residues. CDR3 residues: CASPRTGNTEAFF. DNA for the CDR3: TGTGCCAGCCCGAGGACAGGGAACACTGAAGCTTTCTTT.

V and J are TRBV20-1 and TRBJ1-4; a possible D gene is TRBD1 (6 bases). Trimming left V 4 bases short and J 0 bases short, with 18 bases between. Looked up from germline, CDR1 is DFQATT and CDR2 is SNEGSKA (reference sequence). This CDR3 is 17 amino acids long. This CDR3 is CSATHFGTLTTNEKLFF. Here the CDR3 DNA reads TGCAGTGCTACCCACTTCGGGACACTGACAACTAATGAAAAACTGTTTTTT.

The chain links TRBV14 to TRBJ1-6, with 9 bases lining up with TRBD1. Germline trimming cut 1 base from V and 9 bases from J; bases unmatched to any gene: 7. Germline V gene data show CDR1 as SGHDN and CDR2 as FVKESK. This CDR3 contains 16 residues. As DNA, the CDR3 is TGTGCCAGCAGCCAAGGCCCCGGGGACAGGGTTTCACCCCTCCACTTT. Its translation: CASSQGPGDRVSPLHF.

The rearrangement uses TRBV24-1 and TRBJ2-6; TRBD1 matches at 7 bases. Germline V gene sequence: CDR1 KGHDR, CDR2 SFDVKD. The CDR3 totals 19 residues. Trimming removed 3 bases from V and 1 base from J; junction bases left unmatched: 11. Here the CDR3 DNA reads TGTGCCACCAGTGATCCTAAACCTGGGACAGATTCTGGGGCCAACGTCCTGACTTTC. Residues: CATSDPKPGTDSGANVLTF.

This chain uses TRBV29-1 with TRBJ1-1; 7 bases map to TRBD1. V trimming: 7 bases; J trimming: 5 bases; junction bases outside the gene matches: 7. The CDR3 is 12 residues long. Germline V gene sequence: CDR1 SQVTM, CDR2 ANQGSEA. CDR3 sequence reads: CSGRQGTTEAFF. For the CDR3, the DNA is TGCAGCGGCAGACAGGGTACGACTGAAGCTTTCTTT. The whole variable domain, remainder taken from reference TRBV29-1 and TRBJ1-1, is SAVISQKPSRDICQRGTSLTIQCQVDSQVTMMFWYRQQPGQSLTLIATANQGSEATYESGFVIDKFPISRPNLTFSTLTVSNMSPEDSSIYLCSGRQGTTEAFFGQGTRLTVV.

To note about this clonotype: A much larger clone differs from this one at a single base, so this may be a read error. The DNA of the CDR3 is TGTGCCAGCAGCGAAACGAGACAGGTCAATTCACCCCTCTACTTT. It specifies CASSETRQVNSPLYF. This chain uses TRBV7-8 with TRBJ1-6; possibly TRBD1 for D (6 bases). The CDR3 is 15 amino acids. CDR1 and CDR2 (germline): SGHVS, FQNEAQ.

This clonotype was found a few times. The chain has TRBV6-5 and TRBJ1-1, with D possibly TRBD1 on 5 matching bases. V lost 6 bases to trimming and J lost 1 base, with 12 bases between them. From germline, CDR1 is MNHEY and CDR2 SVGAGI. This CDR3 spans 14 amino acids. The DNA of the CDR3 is TGTGCCAGCAGGGAGGGACCGGCGAACACTGAAGCTTTCTTT. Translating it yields CASREGPANTEAFF.

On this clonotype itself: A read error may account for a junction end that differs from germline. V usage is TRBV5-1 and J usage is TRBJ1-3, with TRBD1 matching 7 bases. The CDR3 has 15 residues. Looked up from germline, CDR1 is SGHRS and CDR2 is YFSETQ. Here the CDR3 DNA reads TGCGCCAGCAGCATGGGACAGCTCTCTGGAAACACCATACATTTT. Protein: CASSMGQLSGNTIHF.

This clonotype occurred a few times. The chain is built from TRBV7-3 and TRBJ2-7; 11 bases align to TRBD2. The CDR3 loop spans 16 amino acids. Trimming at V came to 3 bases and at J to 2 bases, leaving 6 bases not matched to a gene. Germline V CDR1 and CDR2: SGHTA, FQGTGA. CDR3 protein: CASSFSPGLAAYEQYF. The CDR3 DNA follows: TGTGCCAGCAGCTTTTCGCCGGGACTAGCGGCCTACGAGCAGTACTTC.